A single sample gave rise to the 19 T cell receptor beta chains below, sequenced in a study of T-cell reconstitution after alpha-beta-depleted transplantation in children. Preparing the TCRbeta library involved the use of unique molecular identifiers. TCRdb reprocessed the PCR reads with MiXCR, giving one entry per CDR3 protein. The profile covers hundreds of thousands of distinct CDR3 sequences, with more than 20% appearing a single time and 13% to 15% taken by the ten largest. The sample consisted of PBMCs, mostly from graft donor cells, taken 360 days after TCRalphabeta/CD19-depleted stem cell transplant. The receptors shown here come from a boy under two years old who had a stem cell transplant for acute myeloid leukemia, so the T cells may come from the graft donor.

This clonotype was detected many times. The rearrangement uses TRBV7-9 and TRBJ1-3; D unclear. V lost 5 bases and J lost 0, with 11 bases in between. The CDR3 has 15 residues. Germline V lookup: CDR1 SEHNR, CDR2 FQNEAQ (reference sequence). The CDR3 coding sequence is TGTGCCAGCAGCCCGACGGCAAGCTCTGGAAACACCATATATTTT. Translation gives CASSPTASSGNTIYF.

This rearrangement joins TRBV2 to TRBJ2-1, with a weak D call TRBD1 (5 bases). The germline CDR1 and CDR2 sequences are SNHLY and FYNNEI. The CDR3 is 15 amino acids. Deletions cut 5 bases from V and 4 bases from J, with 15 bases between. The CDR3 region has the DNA TGTGCCAGCAGTTACCAAAAAGGGGTTTACAATGAGCAGTTCTTC. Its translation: CASSYQKGVYNEQFF.

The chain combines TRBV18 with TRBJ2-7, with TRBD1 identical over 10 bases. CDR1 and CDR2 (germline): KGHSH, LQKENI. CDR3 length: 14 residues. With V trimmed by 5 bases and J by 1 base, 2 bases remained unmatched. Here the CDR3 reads CASSGQGGSYEQYF. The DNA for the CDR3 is TGTGCCAGCTCAGGACAGGGGGGATCCTACGAGCAGTACTTC.

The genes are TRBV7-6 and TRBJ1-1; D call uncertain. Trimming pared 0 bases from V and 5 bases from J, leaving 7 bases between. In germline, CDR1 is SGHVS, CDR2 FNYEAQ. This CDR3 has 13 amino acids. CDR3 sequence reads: CASSLASGTEAFF. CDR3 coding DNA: TGTGCCAGCAGCTTAGCGTCGGGGACTGAAGCTTTCTTT.

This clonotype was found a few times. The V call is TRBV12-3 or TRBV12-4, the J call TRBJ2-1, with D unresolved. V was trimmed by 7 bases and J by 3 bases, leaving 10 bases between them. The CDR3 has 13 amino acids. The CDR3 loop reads CASIGPHYNEQFF. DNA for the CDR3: TGTGCCAGCATTGGGCCACACTACAATGAGCAGTTCTTC.

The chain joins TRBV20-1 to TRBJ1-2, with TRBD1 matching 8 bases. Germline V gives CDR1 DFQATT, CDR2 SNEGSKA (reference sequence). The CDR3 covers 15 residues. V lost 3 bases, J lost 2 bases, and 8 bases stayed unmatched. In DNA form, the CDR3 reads TGCAGTGCTAGGGCCCCAAACAGGGGGAACTATGGCTACACCTTC. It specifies CSARAPNRGNYGYTF.

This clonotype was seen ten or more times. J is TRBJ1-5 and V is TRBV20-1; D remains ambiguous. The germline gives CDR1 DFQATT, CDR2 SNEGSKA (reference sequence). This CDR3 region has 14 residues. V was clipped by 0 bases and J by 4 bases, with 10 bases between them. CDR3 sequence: CSARDRTVNQPQHF. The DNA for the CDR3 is TGCAGTGCTAGAGATAGGACGGTTAATCAGCCCCAGCATTTT.

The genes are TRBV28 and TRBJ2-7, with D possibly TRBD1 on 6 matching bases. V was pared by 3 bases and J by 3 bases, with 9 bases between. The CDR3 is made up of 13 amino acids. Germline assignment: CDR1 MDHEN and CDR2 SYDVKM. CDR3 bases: TGTGCCAGCAGTTTGGGACATTACTACGAGCAGTACGTC. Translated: CASSLGHYYEQYV.

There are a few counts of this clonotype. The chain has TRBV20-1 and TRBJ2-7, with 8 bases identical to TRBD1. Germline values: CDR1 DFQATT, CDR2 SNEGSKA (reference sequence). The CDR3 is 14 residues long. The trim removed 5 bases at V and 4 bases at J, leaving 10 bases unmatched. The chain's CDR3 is CSAPFRGREYEQYF. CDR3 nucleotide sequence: TGCAGTGCTCCCTTCAGGGGGCGCGAGTACGAGCAGTACTTC.

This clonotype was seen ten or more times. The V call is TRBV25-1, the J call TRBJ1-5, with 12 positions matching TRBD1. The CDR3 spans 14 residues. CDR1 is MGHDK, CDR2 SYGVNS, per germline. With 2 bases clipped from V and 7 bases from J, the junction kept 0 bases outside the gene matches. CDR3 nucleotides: TGTGCCAGCAGTGAAGGGACAGGGGGCCAGCCCCAGCATTTT. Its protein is CASSEGTGGQPQHF. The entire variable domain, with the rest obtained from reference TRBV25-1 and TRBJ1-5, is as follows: EADIYQTPRYLVIGTGKKITLECSQTMGHDKMYWYQQDPGMELHLIHYSYGVNSTEKGDLSSESTVSRIRTEHFPLTLESARPSHTSQYLCASSEGTGGQPQHFGDGTRLSIL.

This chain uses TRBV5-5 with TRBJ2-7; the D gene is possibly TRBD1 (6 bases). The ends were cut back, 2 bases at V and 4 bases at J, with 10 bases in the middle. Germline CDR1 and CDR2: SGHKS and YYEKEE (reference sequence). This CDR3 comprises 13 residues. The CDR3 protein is CASSFLGQYEQYV. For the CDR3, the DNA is TGTGCCAGCAGCTTTCTAGGACAGTACGAGCAGTACGTC.

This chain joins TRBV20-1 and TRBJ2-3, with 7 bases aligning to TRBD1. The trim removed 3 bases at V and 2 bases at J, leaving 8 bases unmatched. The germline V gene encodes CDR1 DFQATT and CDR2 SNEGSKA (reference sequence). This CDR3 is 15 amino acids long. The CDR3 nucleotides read TGCAGTGCTAGGTCGAGGGGGCCGATCACAGATACGCAGTATTTT. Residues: CSARSRGPITDTQYF.

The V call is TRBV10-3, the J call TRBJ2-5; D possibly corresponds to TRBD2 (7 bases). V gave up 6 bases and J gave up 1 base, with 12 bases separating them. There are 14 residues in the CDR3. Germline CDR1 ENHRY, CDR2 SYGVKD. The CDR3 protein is CAISLAGAQETQYF. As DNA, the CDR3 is TGTGCCATCAGCCTGGCGGGGGCCCAAGAGACCCAGTACTTC.

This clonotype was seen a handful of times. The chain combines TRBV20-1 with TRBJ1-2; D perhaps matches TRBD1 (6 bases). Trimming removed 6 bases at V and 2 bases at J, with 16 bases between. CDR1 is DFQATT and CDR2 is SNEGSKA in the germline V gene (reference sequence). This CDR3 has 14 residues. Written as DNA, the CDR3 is TGCAGTGCCAGTACCGAGGGGGGGAACTATGGCTACACCTTC. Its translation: CSASTEGGNYGYTF.

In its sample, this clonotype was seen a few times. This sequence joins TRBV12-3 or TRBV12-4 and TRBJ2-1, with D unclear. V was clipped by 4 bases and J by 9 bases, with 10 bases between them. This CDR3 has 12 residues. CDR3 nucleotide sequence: TGTGCCAGCAGTTCTCGGGTGGGTGAGCAGTTCTTC. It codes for CASSSRVGEQFF.

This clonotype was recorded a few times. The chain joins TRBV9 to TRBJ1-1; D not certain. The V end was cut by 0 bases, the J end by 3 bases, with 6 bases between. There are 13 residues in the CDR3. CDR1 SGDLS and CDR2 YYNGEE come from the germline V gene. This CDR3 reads CASSVEGYTEAFF. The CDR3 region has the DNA TGTGCCAGCAGCGTAGAAGGGTACACTGAAGCTTTCTTT. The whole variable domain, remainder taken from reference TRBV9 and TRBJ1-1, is DSGVTQTPKHLITATGQRVTLRCSPRSGDLSVYWYQQSLDQGLQFLIQYYNGEERAKGNILERFSAQQFPDLHSELNLSSLELGDSALYFCASSVEGYTEAFFGQGTRLTVV.

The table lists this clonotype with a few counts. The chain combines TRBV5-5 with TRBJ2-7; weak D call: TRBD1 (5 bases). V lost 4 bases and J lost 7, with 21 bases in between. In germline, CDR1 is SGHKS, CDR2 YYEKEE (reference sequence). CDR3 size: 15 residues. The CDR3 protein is CASSPATGTKMEQYV. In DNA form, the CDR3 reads TGTGCCAGCAGCCCCGCAACAGGCACTAAGATGGAGCAGTACGTC.

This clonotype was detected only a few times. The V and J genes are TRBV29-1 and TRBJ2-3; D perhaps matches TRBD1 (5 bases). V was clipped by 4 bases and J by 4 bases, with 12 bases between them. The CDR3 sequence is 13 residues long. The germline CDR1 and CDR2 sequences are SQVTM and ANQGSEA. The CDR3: CSVGWGGSDTQYF. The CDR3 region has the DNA TGCAGCGTTGGCTGGGGCGGCTCAGATACGCAGTATTTT.

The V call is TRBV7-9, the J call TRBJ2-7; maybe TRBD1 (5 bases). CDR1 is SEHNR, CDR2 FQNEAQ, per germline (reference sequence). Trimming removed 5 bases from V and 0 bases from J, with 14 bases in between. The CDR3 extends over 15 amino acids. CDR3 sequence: CASSTWGQSSYEQYF. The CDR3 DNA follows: TGTGCCAGCAGCACCTGGGGCCAAAGCTCCTACGAGCAGTACTTC.